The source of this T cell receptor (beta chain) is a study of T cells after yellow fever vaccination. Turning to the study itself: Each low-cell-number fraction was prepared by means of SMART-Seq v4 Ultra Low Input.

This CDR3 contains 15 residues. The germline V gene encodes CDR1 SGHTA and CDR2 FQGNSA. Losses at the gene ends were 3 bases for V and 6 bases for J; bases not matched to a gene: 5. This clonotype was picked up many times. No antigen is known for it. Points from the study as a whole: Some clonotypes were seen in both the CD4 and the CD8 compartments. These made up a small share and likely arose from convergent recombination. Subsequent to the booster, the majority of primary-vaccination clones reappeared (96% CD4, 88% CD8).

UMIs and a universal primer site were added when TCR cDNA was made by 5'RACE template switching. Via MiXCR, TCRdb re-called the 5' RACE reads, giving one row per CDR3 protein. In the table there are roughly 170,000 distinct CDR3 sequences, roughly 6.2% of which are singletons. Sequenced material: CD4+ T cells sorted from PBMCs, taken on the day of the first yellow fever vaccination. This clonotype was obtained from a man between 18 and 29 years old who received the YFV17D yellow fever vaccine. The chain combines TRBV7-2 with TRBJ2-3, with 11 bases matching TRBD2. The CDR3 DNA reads TGTGCCAGCAGCTTCGGTAGCGGGGGGGCGGATACGCAGTATTTT. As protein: CASSFGSGGADTQYF.